This TCR beta chain was recovered during a study of OX40 agonist ivuxolimab in advanced cancers. With regard to the full study: Ivuxolimab was a fully human IgG2 agonistic monoclonal antibody targeting the costimulatory receptor OX40 (CD134). Intravenous ivuxolimab was administered to patients every 2 weeks at six dose levels: 0.01, 0.1, 0.3, 1.5, 3 and 10 mg/kg. Of the approximately 50 dose-escalation patients, hepatocellular carcinoma was present in 19, melanoma in approximately 15, renal cell carcinoma in 9 and head and neck cancer in 9. In the dose-escalation cohort, roughly 80% of patients were male, and the mean age was approximately 60 years, with a range of about 23 to 85. Prior anti-PD-1, anti-PD-L1 or anti-CTLA-4 therapy was permitted, and approximately 42% of dose-escalation patients had received checkpoint inhibitors. Partial responses were achieved by three dose-escalation patients, of whom one had hepatocellular carcinoma and two had cutaneous melanoma. The point of sequencing TCRbeta in the periphery was to test whether ivuxolimab changed TCR sequence diversity and drove clonal T-cell expansion. The paper covers the monotherapy dose-escalation part of the phase I ivuxolimab trial, which included N of about 50 patients. The research as a whole found: After ivuxolimab, more expanded clones were found on average in CD8+ T cells than in CD4+ T cells. Low levels of normalized T-cell clonal expansion were also seen in some patients who did not respond. In the 0.1-3.0 mg/kg groups, partial responders were among the patients with the lowest normalized peripheral clonal expansion, particularly in CD8+ T cells. The antigen specificity of the clonally expanded peripheral T cells was not determined. At doses from 0.1 to 3.0 mg/kg, clonal expansion was seen in both CD4+ and CD8+ blood T cells between baseline and week 6.

Patients with autoimmune disease history or receiving systemic immunosuppression were excluded from the trial. Peripheral blood for TCR sequencing was drawn from every dose cohort at baseline, at cycle 4 day 1 and at cycle 7 day 1. Samples were obtained from an open-label, multicenter, first-in-human phase I dose-escalation trial of ivuxolimab. Adults with locally advanced or metastatic melanoma, renal cell, hepatocellular, or head and neck squamous cell carcinoma were enrolled in the trial. Before TCR sequencing, CD4+ and CD8+ T cells were separately sorted from peripheral blood. Worth noting for this clone: The target of this receptor is not known. Base qualities are not provided; no much larger clone lies one nucleotide away.

To sequence the TCRbeta CDR3 region, genomic DNA was isolated from the sorted cells. The immunoSEQ Assay was used for sequencing of TCRbeta CDR3 regions. In its TCRdb copy, this immuneACCESS table keeps in-frame sequences only and misses some clones. Where compared with another copy, unresolved V genes explain less than half of these, and the others have no known cause. Recorded for this sample are just under 85,000 clones; approximately 84% of them occurred a single time. Under 7.5% of the sample comes from the top ten. This TCR came from an adult with an advanced solid tumor such as melanoma, head and neck, liver or kidney cancer. The sample was CD4+ or CD8+ T cells sorted from blood, taken in a trial of the OX40 agonist ivuxolimab.

CDR3 sequence: CASNSPANTGELFF. Here is the DNA: TGTGCCAGCAACAGCCCCGCGAACACCGGGGAGCTGTTTTTT. The sequence is built from TRBV28 and TRBJ2-2; the D gene cannot be resolved reliably. The CDR3, cysteine through phenylalanine, is 14 amino acids long. Just the 42-base CDR3 DNA is kept, in frame starting at base 1. CDR1 and CDR2 were assigned from the germline V gene as MDHEN and SYDVKM. A distance of 9 bases separates the germline ends of V and J, which lose 7 bases and 0 bases respectively.